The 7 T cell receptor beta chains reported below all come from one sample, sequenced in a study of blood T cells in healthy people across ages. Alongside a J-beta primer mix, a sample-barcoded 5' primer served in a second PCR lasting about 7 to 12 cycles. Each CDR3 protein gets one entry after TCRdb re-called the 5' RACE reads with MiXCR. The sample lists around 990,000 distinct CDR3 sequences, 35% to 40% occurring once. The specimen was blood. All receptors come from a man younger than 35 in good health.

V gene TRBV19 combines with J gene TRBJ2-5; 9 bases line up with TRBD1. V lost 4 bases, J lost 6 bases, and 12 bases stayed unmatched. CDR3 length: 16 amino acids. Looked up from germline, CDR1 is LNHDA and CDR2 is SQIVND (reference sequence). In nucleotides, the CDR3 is TGTGCCAGTAGTAGCACCGGGACAGGGTTTTATCAGACCCAGTACTTC. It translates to CASSSTGTGFYQTQYF.

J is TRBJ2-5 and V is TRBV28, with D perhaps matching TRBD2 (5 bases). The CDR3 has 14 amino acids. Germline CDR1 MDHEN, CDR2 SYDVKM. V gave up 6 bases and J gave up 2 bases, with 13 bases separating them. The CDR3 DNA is TGTGCCAGCAGCAGAGGGTGGAAGCAAGAGACCCAGTACTTC. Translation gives CASSRGWKQETQYF.

DNA for the CDR3: TGTGCCAGCAGTCCACTCGGGATAGTATCTCATCGGTCAGATACGCAGTATTTT. It is translated as CASSPLGIVSHRSDTQYF. V gene TRBV27 combines with J gene TRBJ2-3; tentatively, D is TRBD2 (5 bases). There are 18 residues in the CDR3. Germline loops: CDR1 MNHEY, CDR2 SMNVEV (reference sequence). Trimming removed 5 bases at V and 4 bases at J, with 25 bases between.

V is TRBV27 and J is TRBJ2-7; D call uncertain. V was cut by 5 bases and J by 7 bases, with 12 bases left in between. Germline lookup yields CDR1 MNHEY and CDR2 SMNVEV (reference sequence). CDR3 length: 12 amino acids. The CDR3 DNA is TGTGCCAGCAGTCCGCCTTCCGTTGAGCAGTACTTC. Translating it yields CASSPPSVEQYF.

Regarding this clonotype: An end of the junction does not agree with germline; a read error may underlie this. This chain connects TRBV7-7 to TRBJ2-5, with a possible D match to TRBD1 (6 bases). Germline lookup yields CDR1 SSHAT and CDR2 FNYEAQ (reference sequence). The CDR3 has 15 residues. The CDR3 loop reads CASSPKGHNQETQYF. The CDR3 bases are TGTGCTAGCAGCCCGAAGGGACACAACCAAGAGACCCAGTACTTC.

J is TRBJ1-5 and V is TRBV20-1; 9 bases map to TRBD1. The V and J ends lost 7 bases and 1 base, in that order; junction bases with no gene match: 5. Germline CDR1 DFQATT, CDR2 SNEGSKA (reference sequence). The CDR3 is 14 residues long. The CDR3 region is CSVGQGWSNQPQHF. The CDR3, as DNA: TGCAGTGTCGGACAGGGGTGGAGCAATCAGCCCCAGCATTTT.

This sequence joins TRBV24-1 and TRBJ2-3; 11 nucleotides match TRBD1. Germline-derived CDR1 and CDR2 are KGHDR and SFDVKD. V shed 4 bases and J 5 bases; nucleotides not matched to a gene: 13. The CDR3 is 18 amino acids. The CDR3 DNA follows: TGTGCCACCAGTGAGTCACCGGGACAGGGGGGATCAGGAGATACGCAGTATTTT. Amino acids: CATSESPGQGGSGDTQYF.